This record covers a single T cell receptor (beta chain). The antigen is undetermined. This specimen comes from a study of post-analysis software for immune sequencing data. Findings and caveats of the study: A significant reduction in normalized Chao1 diversity was observed in multiple sclerosis patients versus controls.

Unique molecular identifiers featured in each of the TCR beta cDNA libraries. Input amounts of 1 to 10 million T cells were used. These gave some 500,000 cDNA molecules, so each molecule approximated one T cell. TCRdb re-analysed the PCR reads in MiXCR, keeping a single row per CDR3 protein. The table records under 900,000 distinct CDR3 sequences, approximately 50% of them present only once. The sample was blood. The receptor comes from a girl between 10 and 17 years old with multiple sclerosis.

The CDR3 nucleotides read TGTGCCAGCAGCCAGGGAGGGGGCAGAAGGGACGAGCAGTACTTC. It codes for CASSQGGGRRDEQYF. V and J are TRBV3-1 and TRBJ2-7; D tentatively reads TRBD1 or TRBD2 (7 bases each). Trimming removed 3 bases at V and 5 bases at J, with 17 bases between. The CDR3 spans 15 residues. The germline V gene has CDR1 LGHDT and CDR2 YNNKEL (reference sequence).